The entry below describes one T cell receptor beta chain. Its specific antigen is unknown. Base qualities are not at hand, and no much larger clone is one base apart. TCRbeta CDR3 regions were amplified from genomic DNA using the immunoSEQ Assay, a bias-controlled multiplex PCR. The authors' pipeline ran thus. Nucleated cell counts per sample were estimated from amplification of reference gene primers within the assay. Sequence reads were collapsed and filtered to measure the absolute abundance of every unique TCRbeta CDR3 rearrangement. Productive Simpson clonality was computed per sample as the square root of Simpson's diversity index over productive rearrangements. This is the immuneACCESS table as TCRdb keeps it, with only in-frame sequences that have V and J called. A part of the clones is gone; compared with another copy, unresolved V genes explain less than half, and the rest is unexplained. V, J and clone size derive from that table, while D and trimming were established from the DNA sequence. Recorded for this sample are around 300,000 clones; 88% of them occurred a single time. The top ten clones comprise 2% of the sample.

This entry belongs to a study of blood T cell repertoires in COVID-19 (dated by TCRdb to the early 2020s). General notes on the study: ImmuneRACE Cohort 3 recovered participants were defined by two consecutive negative NP/OP PCR tests, healthcare professional clearance, or symptom resolution. Samples from collaborators originated in the United States, Italy and Spain and spanned both the acute and convalescent phases of COVID-19. The material from the prospective study consisted of cDNA or gDNA derived from T cells, B-cell-depleted T cells, or PBMCs. The dataset comprised deeply sampled blood TCRbeta repertoires from subjects exposed to, actively infected with, or recovered from COVID-19. A freely available public database, intended as a resource for researchers studying the immune response to SARS-CoV-2, is where the repertoires were released. The samples were drawn from two sources: the first 160 participants of the ongoing ImmuneRACE study, and about 1,300 subjects contributed by 6 global collaborators. The sample metadata nearly always contained a de-identified subject ID, COVID-19 status, age in years and sex. HLA class I and class II types, where available, came from metadata supplied by the sample provider rather than from assay-based typing. Here is what the overall study found, with its caveats: How much clinical and demographic metadata was included differed by source and by participant, and the metadata was provided uncurated.

V lost 6 bases and J lost 5 bases, and the count of bases not matched to a germline gene is 8. From cysteine to phenylalanine, the CDR3 is 15 amino acids long. The DNA shown is the 45-base CDR3, in frame from base 1. Via the germline V gene, CDR1 is KGHSH and CDR2 LQKENI. Participants in the prospective study were enrolled through a virtual design, were aged about 18 to 89 years, and lived in approximately 24 United States geographic areas. In the prospective study, cohorts were assigned on the basis of participant-reported clinical history obtained from a screening survey and a study questionnaire. Mobile phlebotomists in the prospective study collected whole blood, serum and a nasopharyngeal or oropharyngeal swab from every participant. Additional blood draws and questionnaires over an approximately 2-month period could optionally be provided by prospective study participants. Prospective study blood samples were shipped either frozen or at room temperature before DNA extraction.

The specimen was PBMCs or T cells enriched from blood (not recorded which). The chain is assembled from TRBV18 and TRBJ1-5, and TRBD1 matches 9 of the central bases. The source of this sequence is a woman in her sixties or seventies in a cohort exposed to, infected with or recovered from COVID-19 (not recorded which). The nucleotide sequence reads TGTGCCAGCTCCGATGGACAGGGGACCTATCAGCCCCAGCATTTT. It specifies CASSDGQGTYQPQHF.